The TCR beta chain described here comes from a study of tumor-infiltrating lymphocytes in primary liver carcinoma. In the study overall: The tumors ranged from roughly 4.2 to 11 cm across and fell within stage T1-T3 N0M0. Study observations and caveats: The top-250-clone fraction was significantly higher in tumors than in blood (p = 0.039).

Germline DNA was also extracted, and blood RNA was taken from unsorted whole blood. The patients lived with chronic HBV infection and had not yet received any treatment. cDNA specific to TCR beta was made from around 470 ng of total RNA, with a constant-region primer employed for priming. Libraries for TCR beta were built through three nested multiplex PCR rounds, which together made up a slightly modified ARM-PCR procedure. The study ran its first two PCR rounds for roughly 11 cycles each, using TRBV1-TRBV30 forward primers and a C-beta reverse primer. TCRdb processed the multiplex PCR reads anew with MiXCR; each CDR3 protein has one entry. This table has about 350,000 distinct CDR3 sequences, roughly two thirds appearing once. The J segment lost 4 bases and the V segment lost 4 bases, leaving 5 bases of the junction unmatched. The CDR3 loop spans 15 amino acids. Germline CDR1 MDHEN, CDR2 SYDVKM.

As regards this clonotype: The antigen remains undetermined. The conserved phenylalanine or tryptophan normally closing the CDR3 is absent here, so this likely arose from a read error.

This sequence originates from a man between 40 and 49 years old with primary liver carcinoma and hepatitis B virus infection. Sequencing used peripheral blood. This sequence joins TRBV28 and TRBJ2-3; TRBD2 aligns across 10 bases. CDR3 in amino acids: CASSSSGRVPDTQYL. For the CDR3, the DNA is TGTGCCAGCAGTTCAAGCGGGAGGGTGCCAGATACGCAGTATCTT.